This T cell receptor beta chain originates from a study of T cell repertoires in cytomegalovirus infection. Study context: Matching HLA type, along with CMV infection, was indicated by public TCR beta signatures. Findings of the study overall: Carriers of CMV and the relevant HLA type were discriminated by public TCR beta frequency. Within the response measured ex vivo, HLA-C-restricted CMV-specific TCR beta clonotypes were dominant.

This clonotype was observed a handful of times. Its antigen is not known. Germline V gene lookup returns CDR1 LGHDT and CDR2 YNNKEL (reference sequence). V was pared by 3 bases and J by 5 bases, with 8 bases between. The CDR3 length is 12 residues. One entry per CDR3 protein results from TCRdb running MiXCR on the reads. The data contain fewer than 550,000 distinct CDR3 sequences, around a quarter of them singletons. The clonotype comes from a human donor in good health (CMV status not recorded). Some clones in this sample may be carry-over from other donors' samples. V and J are TRBV3-1 and TRBJ2-7, with a possible D match to TRBD1 (6 bases). Sequencing used PBMCs. CDR3 coding DNA: TGTGCCAGCAGCCATGGGGGCGACGAGCAGTACTTC. Translated: CASSHGGDEQYF.